Listed below are T cell receptor beta chains from one sample, sequenced in a study of post-analysis software for immune sequencing data. TCRdb independently ran MiXCR on the PCR reads; one entry per CDR3 protein. Of a few hundred thousand distinct CDR3 sequences listed, 35% to 45% are singletons. The sample taken for sequencing was blood. These TCRs come from a girl aged 2-10 years with multiple sclerosis. The CDR3 runs from the conserved cysteine through the conserved F or W. D genes are given only for firm matches. The size entry is marked missing in some rows and otherwise reads once, few, many or a size class.

few,TRBV28,TRBD1,TRBJ2-1,TGTGCCAGCAGTTCGGGACAGGGGCCCAGCGCAGTCAATGAGCAGTTCTTC,CASSSGQGPSAVNEQFF
-,TRBV20-1,TRBD2,TRBJ2-7,TGCAGTGCTAGAGATCTCCCAAGTATGCTGGCGGGAGACTTCTACGAGCAGTACTTC,CSARDLPSMLAGDFYEQYF
few,TRBV7-2,TRBD1,TRBJ2-5,TGTGCCAGCAGCTTAGTCGGGACAGGGGGCACGGAGACCCAGTACTTC,CASSLVGTGGTETQYF
-,TRBV10-3,-,TRBJ1-2,TGTGCCATCAGTGGGGAGTTACTTGGCTACACCTTC,CAISGELLGYTF
-,TRBV5-1,TRBD1,TRBJ2-7,TGCGCCAGCAGCTCGGGACAGGGGATCACCTACGAGCAGTACTTC,CASSSGQGITYEQYF
-,TRBV29-1,-,TRBJ1-1,TGCAGCGTTCTAGGGCCCGAGAACACTGAAGCTTTCTTT,CSVLGPENTEAFF
-,TRBV7-2,TRBD1,TRBJ2-7,TGTGCCAGCAGCCCCCGACAGGGTAGTGAGCAGTACTTC,CASSPRQGSEQYF
once,TRBV4-1,-,TRBJ1-4,TGCGCCAGCAGCCAAACACCCGGTAATGAAAAACTGTTTTTT,CASSQTPGNEKLFF
few,TRBV11-2,-,TRBJ2-5,TGTGCCAGCAGCTTAAGGCAGGTGACCTTCCAAGAGACCCAGTACTTC,CASSLRQVTFQETQYF
few,TRBV14,-,TRBJ2-5,TGTGCCAGCAGCCCTAGGGGCAGTTACCAAGAGACCCAGTACTTC,CASSPRGSYQETQYF
-,TRBV4-3,-,TRBJ1-2,TGCGCCAGCAGCCAAGGTTTTGTCGGGGTTTGGGGCTATGGCTACACCTTC,CASSQGFVGVWGYGYTF
few,TRBV29-1,TRBD2,TRBJ2-1,TGCAGCGTTTGCAGGAGCGGGGGGGACGGTAATGAGCAGTTCTTC,CSVCRSGGDGNEQFF
few,TRBV6-5,TRBD1,TRBJ2-1,TGTGCCAGCAGTTACGGGACAGGGCACAATGAGCAGTTCTTC,CASSYGTGHNEQFF